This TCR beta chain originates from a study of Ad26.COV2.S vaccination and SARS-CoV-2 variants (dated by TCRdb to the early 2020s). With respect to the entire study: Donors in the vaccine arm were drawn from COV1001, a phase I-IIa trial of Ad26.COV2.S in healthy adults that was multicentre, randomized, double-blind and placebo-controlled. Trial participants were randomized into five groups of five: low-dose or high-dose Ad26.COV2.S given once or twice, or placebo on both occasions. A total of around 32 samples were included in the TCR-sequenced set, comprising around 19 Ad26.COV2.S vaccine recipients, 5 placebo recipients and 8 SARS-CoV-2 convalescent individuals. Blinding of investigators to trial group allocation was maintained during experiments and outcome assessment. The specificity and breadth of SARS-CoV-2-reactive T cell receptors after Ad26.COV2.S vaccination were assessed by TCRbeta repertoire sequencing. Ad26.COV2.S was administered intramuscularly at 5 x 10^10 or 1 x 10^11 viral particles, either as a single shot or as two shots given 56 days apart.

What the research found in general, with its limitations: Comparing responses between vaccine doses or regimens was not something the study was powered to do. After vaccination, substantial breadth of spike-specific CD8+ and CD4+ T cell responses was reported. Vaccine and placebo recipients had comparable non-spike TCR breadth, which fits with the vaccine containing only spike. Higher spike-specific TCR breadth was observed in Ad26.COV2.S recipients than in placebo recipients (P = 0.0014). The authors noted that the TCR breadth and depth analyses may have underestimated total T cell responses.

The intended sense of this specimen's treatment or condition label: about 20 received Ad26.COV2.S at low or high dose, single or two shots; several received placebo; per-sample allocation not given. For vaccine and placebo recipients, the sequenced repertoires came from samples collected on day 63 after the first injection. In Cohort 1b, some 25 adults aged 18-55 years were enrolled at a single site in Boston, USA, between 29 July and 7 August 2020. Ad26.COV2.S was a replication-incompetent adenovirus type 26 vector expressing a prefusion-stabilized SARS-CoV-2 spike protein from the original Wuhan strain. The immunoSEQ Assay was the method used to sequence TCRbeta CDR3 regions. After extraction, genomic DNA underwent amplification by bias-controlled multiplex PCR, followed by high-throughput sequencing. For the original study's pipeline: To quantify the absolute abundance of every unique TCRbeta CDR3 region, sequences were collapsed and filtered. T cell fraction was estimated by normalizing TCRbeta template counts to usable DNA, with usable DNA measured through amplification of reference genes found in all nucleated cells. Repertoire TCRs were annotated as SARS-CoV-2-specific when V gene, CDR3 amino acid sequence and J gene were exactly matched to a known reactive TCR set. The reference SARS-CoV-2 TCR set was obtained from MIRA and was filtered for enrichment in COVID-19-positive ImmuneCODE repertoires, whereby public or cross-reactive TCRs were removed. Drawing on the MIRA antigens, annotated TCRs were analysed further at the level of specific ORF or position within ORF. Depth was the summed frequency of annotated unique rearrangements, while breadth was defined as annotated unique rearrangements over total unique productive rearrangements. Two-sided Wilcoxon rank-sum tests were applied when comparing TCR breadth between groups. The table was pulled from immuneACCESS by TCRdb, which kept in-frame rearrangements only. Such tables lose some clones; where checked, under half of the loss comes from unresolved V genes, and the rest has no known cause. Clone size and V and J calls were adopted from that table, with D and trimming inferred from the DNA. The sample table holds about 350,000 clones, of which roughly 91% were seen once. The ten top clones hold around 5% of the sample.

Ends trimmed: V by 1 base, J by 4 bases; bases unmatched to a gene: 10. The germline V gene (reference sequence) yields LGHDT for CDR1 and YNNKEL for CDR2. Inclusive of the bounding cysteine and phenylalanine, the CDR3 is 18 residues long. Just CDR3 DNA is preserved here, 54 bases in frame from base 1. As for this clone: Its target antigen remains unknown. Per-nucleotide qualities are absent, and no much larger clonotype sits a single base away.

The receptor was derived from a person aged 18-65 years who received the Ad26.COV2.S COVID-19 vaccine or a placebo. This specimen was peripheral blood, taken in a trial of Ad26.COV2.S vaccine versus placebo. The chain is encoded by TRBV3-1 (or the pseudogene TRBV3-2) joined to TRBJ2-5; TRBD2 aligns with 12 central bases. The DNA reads TGTGCCAGCAGCCAAGCGGCTAGCGGGGGGGCCGATGCAGAGACCCAGTACTTC. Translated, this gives CASSQAASGGADAETQYF.